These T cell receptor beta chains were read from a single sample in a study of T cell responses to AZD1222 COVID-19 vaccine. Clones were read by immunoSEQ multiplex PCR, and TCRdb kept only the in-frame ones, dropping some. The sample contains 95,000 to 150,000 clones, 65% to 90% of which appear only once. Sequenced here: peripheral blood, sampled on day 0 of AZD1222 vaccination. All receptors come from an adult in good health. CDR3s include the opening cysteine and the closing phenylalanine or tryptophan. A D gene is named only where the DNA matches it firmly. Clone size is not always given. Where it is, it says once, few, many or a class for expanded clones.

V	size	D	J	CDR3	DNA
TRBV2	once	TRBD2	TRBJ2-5	CASMRGAAETQYF	TGTGCCAGCATGCGGGGGGCCGCGGAGACCCAGTACTTC
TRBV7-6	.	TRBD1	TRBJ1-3	CASSSTTGTGFGNTIYF	TGTGCCAGCAGCTCAACTACCGGGACAGGGTTCGGAAACACCATATATTTT
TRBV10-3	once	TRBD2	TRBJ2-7	CAISEQIAGTYEQYF	TGTGCCATCAGTGAGCAGATAGCGGGGACCTACGAGCAGTACTTC
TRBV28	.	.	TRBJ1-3	CASSQSDRTGNTIYF	TGTGCCAGCAGTCAATCCGACAGGACTGGAAACACCATATATTTT
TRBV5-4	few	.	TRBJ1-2	CASSLGGRYGYTF	TGTGCCAGCAGCTTGGGGGGCCGGTATGGCTACACCTTC
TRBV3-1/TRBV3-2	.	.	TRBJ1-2	CASSHRTASNYGYTF	TGTGCCAGCAGCCATCGCACCGCGTCTAACTATGGCTACACCTTC
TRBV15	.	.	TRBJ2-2	CATHPARANTGELFF	TGTGCCACCCACCCGGCCCGCGCGAACACCGGGGAGCTGTTTTTT
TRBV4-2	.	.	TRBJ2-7	CASGVKGAGGEQYF	TGTGCCAGCGGCGTAAAGGGGGCCGGGGGCGAGCAGTACTTC
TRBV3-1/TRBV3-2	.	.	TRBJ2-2	CASSQDPGELFF	TGTGCCAGCAGCCAAGACCCCGGGGAGCTGTTTTTT
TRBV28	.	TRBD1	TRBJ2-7	CASSSTGPYEQYF	TGTGCCAGCAGCTCGACAGGGCCCTACGAGCAGTACTTC
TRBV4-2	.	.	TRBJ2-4	CASSQLLAKNIQYF	TGTGCCAGCAGCCAACTACTAGCCAAAAACATTCAGTACTTC
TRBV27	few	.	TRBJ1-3	CASSPSGTFRSGNTIYF	TGTGCCAGCAGTCCATCAGGGACATTTCGGTCGGGAAACACCATATATTTT
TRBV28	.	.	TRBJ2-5	CASSLGGQGGIQYF	TGTGCCAGCAGTTTAGGCGGTCAGGGGGGAATCCAGTACTTC
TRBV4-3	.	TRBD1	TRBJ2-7	CASSQGGQSYEQYF	TGCGCCAGCAGCCAAGGGGGACAGTCCTACGAGCAGTACTTC
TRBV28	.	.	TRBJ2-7	CASSSPSGTYEQYF	TGTGCCAGCAGTTCCCCGAGTGGGACCTACGAGCAGTACTTC
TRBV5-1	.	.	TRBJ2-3	CASSLAGGGALLDTQYF	TGCGCCAGCAGCTTGGCTGGTGGGGGGGCCCTTCTCGATACGCAGTATTTT
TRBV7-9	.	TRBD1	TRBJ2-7	CASSLAYRGPYEQYF	TGTGCCAGCAGCTTGGCTTACAGGGGACCCTACGAGCAGTACTTC
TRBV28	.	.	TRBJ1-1	CASSSGTRRVGSF	TGTGCCAGCAGTTCGGGGACGCGTCGGGTGGGGTCTTTT
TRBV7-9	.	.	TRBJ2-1	CASTPGNEQFF	TGTGCCAGCACCCCGGGGAATGAGCAGTTCTTC
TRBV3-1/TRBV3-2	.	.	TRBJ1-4	CASSQGGAFEKLFF	TGTGCCAGCAGCCAAGGGGGGGCATTTGAAAAACTGTTTTTT